The 27 T cell receptor beta chains below were found in one sample sequenced in a study of T-cell memory formation after mild COVID-19. TCRdb reanalysed the 5' RACE reads using MiXCR and keeps one entry per CDR3 protein. The sample includes hundreds of thousands of distinct CDR3 sequences, around 27% of them seen just once. Input material: PBMCs or a T cell subset sorted from them (not recorded which). These TCRs come from an adult woman who had mild COVID-19 (a few samples of this study predate the infection). Cell type and time point are not known.

This clonotype was observed a handful of times. The chain couples TRBV29-1 to TRBJ2-7, with unresolved D. Germline values: CDR1 SQVTM, CDR2 ANQGSEA. This CDR3 spans 12 amino acids. V was clipped by 7 bases and J by 5 bases, with 15 bases between them. In nucleotides, the CDR3 is TGCAGCGGTTTGGGTGTAAGGGACGAGCAGTACTTC. Encoded protein: CSGLGVRDEQYF.

The chain links TRBV9 to TRBJ2-2; unclear D gene. Germline V lookup: CDR1 SGDLS, CDR2 YYNGEE. V was trimmed by 3 bases and J by 1 base, leaving 19 bases between them. CDR3 length equals 18 residues. The CDR3 DNA reads as TGTGCCAGCAGCGCCCAACCCTCCTACACCCTGAACACCGGGGAGCTGTTTTTT. This encodes CASSAQPSYTLNTGELFF.

This clonotype was seen a few times. The chain employs TRBV27 and TRBJ2-7, with D possibly matching TRBD2 (6 bases). V dropped 6 bases and J dropped 3 bases, with 18 bases sitting between them. In germline, CDR1 is MNHEY, CDR2 SMNVEV (reference sequence). The CDR3 loop spans 15 amino acids. The CDR3 DNA follows: TGTGCCAGCAGGCCTAGGGTCGGAGGGTTCTACGAGCAGTACTTC. Translating it yields CASRPRVGGFYEQYF.

The chain recombines TRBV20-1 with TRBJ1-1; D not certain. The V gene's germline CDR1 is DFQATT and CDR2 SNEGSKA (reference sequence). V was pared by 4 bases and J by 4 bases, with 10 bases between. This CDR3 comprises 12 residues. The CDR3 protein is CSAISGSTEAFF. For the CDR3, the DNA is TGCAGTGCTATTAGCGGGTCCACTGAAGCTTTCTTT.

V and J are TRBV6-2 or TRBV6-3 and TRBJ2-2; 7 bases fit TRBD2. V was pared by 6 bases and J by 7 bases, with 8 bases of the junction left unmatched. CDR3 size: 14 residues. CDR1 and CDR2 from the germline V gene are MNHEY and SVGEGT. CDR3 loop: CASRSGLNVGELFF. DNA for the CDR3: TGTGCCAGCAGATCGGGACTAAATGTCGGGGAGCTGTTTTTT.

In this sample, this clonotype turned up a few times. The rearrangement joins TRBV29-1 to TRBJ2-2; D remains ambiguous. The germline V gene encodes CDR1 SQVTM and CDR2 ANQGSEA. V lost 7 bases to trimming and J lost 2 bases, with 8 bases between them. This CDR3 contains 12 residues. For the CDR3, the DNA is TGCAGCGCCCGAATTAACACCGGGGAGCTGTTTTTT. It translates to CSARINTGELFF.

This clonotype is a singleton in its sample. The chain uses TRBV11-3 and TRBJ2-1; no definite D call. The V gene lost 0 bases and the J gene lost 9 bases, with 12 bases spanning the gap. The CDR3 is 14 amino acids. Germline loops: CDR1 SGHNT, CDR2 YENEEA. The chain's CDR3 is CASSLDPARLEQFF. The CDR3, as DNA: TGTGCCAGCAGCTTAGATCCGGCGAGGCTTGAGCAGTTCTTC.

This clonotype was picked up a small number of times. V and J are TRBV19 and TRBJ2-2; 7 bases are shared with TRBD1. V gave up 2 bases and J gave up 0 bases; unmatched junction bases: 0. The CDR3 contains 15 residues. CDR1 and CDR2 from the germline V gene are LNHDA and SQIVND (reference sequence). The CDR3: CASSITGANTGELFF. The CDR3 region has the DNA TGTGCCAGTAGTATAACAGGGGCGAACACCGGGGAGCTGTTTTTT.

This clonotype was seen only a few times. This chain uses TRBV9 with TRBJ2-3; the match to TRBD2 covers 8 bases. With V trimmed by 0 bases and J by 7 bases, 13 bases remained unmatched. The CDR3 has 17 residues. Germline V CDR1 and CDR2: SGDLS, YYNGEE. The CDR3 is CASSVDGRTGGPHTQYF. CDR3 DNA: TGTGCCAGCAGCGTAGACGGTAGAACGGGGGGGCCGCATACGCAGTATTTT.

For the CDR3, the DNA is TGTGCCAGCAGCGTAACCGGACAGGGCGGTAACGAGCAGTACTTC. Translating it yields CASSVTGQGGNEQYF. This chain links TRBV11-1 with TRBJ2-7; 8 positions agree with TRBD1. V lost 5 bases to trimming and J lost 5 bases; unmatched junction nucleotides: 11. This CDR3 spans 15 amino acids. Germline V gene sequence: CDR1 SGHAT, CDR2 FQDESV (reference sequence).

This sequence joins TRBV7-2 and TRBJ2-5; 9 positions agree with TRBD2. This CDR3 spans 17 amino acids. Losses at the gene ends were 4 bases for V and 4 bases for J; bases not matched to a gene: 13. Germline V gene sequence: CDR1 SGHTA, CDR2 FQGNSA. The CDR3 is CASSSGYLAGEGETQYF. The CDR3 DNA reads TGTGCCAGCAGCTCCGGATATTTAGCGGGAGAAGGAGAGACCCAGTACTTC.

This clonotype turned up a few times. The rearrangement links TRBV7-2 to TRBJ2-2, with D perhaps matching TRBD1 (5 bases). Trimming took 8 bases from V and 3 from J, leaving 10 bases between them. The length of the CDR3 is 13 residues. In germline, CDR1 is SGHTA, CDR2 FQGNSA. CDR3: CASGHPYTGELFF. The CDR3, as DNA: TGTGCCAGCGGACACCCTTACACCGGGGAGCTGTTTTTT.

This clonotype occurred many times. The rearrangement uses TRBV7-2 and TRBJ2-3; D not resolved. Germline CDR1 is SGHTA and CDR2 is FQGNSA. The length of the CDR3 is 15 residues. Trimming left V 3 bases short and J 2 bases short, with 12 bases between. CDR3 nucleotide sequence: TGTGCCAGCAGCTTTCGCGCCAGGAACACAGATACGCAGTATTTT. Amino acids: CASSFRARNTDTQYF.

This clonotype was observed once. One end of the junction varies from germline; a read error may be responsible. The chain employs TRBV11-3 and TRBJ2-1; 7 bases agree with TRBD2. The CDR3 consists of 15 residues. Germline CDR1 is SGHNT and CDR2 is YENEEA. This CDR3 is CASSLAGGSGNEKFF. The DNA for the CDR3 is TGTGCCAGCAGCTTAGCGGGCGGGAGTGGGAATGAGAAGTTCTTC.

The chain joins TRBV2 to TRBJ2-6; D gene ambiguous. The CDR3 extends over 13 amino acids. The V end was cut by 9 bases, the J end by 4 bases, with 10 bases between. Germline V gene sequence: CDR1 SNHLY, CDR2 FYNNEI. This CDR3 reads CARGSNGANVLTF. As DNA, the CDR3 is TGTGCCAGAGGATCGAACGGGGCCAACGTCCTGACTTTC. The variable domain in full, completed from reference TRBV2 and TRBJ2-6, reads EPEVTQTPSHQVTQMGQEVILRCVPISNHLYFYWYRQILGQKVEFLVSFYNNEISEKSEIFDDQFSVERPDGSNFTLKIRSTKLEDSAMYFCARGSNGANVLTFGAGSRLTVL.

The sample holds a few counts of this clonotype. No conserved phenylalanine or tryptophan is present at the end of the CDR3, so a read error is the likely explanation. The DNA is omitted, as the CDR3 cannot be located on it reliably, and the CDR3 follows TCRdb's listing. The chain uses TRBV7-8 and TRBJ1-3. The CDR3 is 8 residues long, ends included. Germline V gives CDR1 SGHVS, CDR2 FQNEAQ. Here the CDR3 reads CASRWALA.

On this clonotype: The conserved phenylalanine or tryptophan normally closing the CDR3 is absent here, so this likely arose from a read error. The chain joins TRBV19 to TRBJ2-7; the match to TRBD1 covers 7 bases. Germline values: CDR1 LNHDA, CDR2 SQIVND (reference sequence). V trimming: 6 bases; J trimming: 3 bases; junction bases outside the gene matches: 11. There are 15 residues in the CDR3. The CDR3 DNA follows: TGTGCCAGTAGCCTTCGTACTCAGGGGGTCTACGAGCAGTACTTA. This codes for CASSLRTQGVYEQYL.

The sample holds a few counts of this clonotype. The V call is TRBV29-1, the J call TRBJ2-7, with TRBD2 matching 14 bases. CDR1 is SQVTM and CDR2 is ANQGSEA in the germline V gene. The CDR3 contains 14 residues. The J segment lost 4 bases and the V segment lost 7 bases, leaving 6 bases of the junction unmatched. The CDR3 region has the DNA TGCAGCGCTATAGGGACTAGCGGGAGTTACGAGCAGTACTTC. Translation: CSAIGTSGSYEQYF.

This clonotype was seen only a few times. The CDR3 protein is CSARDYHSGAEAFF. In DNA, the CDR3 is TGCAGTGCTAGAGATTACCATTCGGGTGCTGAAGCTTTCTTT. The chain is built from TRBV20-1 and TRBJ1-1, with D unresolved. The CDR3 has 14 residues. Trimming left V 0 bases short and J 6 bases short, with 14 bases between. Germline V gene sequence: CDR1 DFQATT, CDR2 SNEGSKA (reference sequence).

This clonotype turned up a few times. The chain recombines TRBV7-6 with TRBJ2-1, with 8 positions matching TRBD1. V lost 5 bases, J lost 6 bases, and 15 bases stayed unmatched. The CDR3 is 17 amino acids. Germline V gene sequence: CDR1 SGHVS, CDR2 FNYEAQ. This CDR3 is CASSEPTGGVDGNEQFF. In nucleotides, the CDR3 is TGTGCCAGCAGCGAACCCACAGGGGGTGTAGATGGCAATGAGCAGTTCTTC.

This clonotype was picked up a small number of times. The chain's CDR3 is CASSQVLQGAGELFF. Written as DNA, the CDR3 is TGTGCCAGCAGCCAAGTGCTACAGGGTGCCGGGGAGCTGTTTTTT. V gene TRBV4-2 combines with J gene TRBJ2-2; D possibly corresponds to TRBD1 (6 bases). V was cut by 1 base and J by 6 bases, with 12 bases left in between. The CDR3 covers 15 residues. CDR1 LGHNA and CDR2 YNFKEQ come from the germline V gene.

This clonotype occurred once. The chain is built from TRBV4-1 and TRBJ1-1; D call uncertain. Between the trimmed V and J ends, which lost 0 bases and 12 bases, there was a span of 17 bases. The germline V gene has CDR1 MGHRA and CDR2 YSYEKL. The length of the CDR3 is 14 residues. CDR3 protein: CASSQENRRAYTFF. CDR3 sequence (DNA): TGCGCCAGCAGCCAAGAAAATCGCAGAGCGTATACTTTCTTT.

This clonotype showed up just a few times. V usage is TRBV29-1 and J usage is TRBJ2-7; 8 bases are shared with TRBD1. Germline V gives CDR1 SQVTM, CDR2 ANQGSEA. V lost 0 bases and J lost 2; bases outside the gene matches: 3. The CDR3 is made up of 14 amino acids. CDR3 bases: TGCAGCGTTGAAGAAAACAGGGGGGCCTACGAGCAGTACTTC. This codes for CSVEENRGAYEQYF.

The J gene is TRBJ1-2, the V gene TRBV20-1; 11 nucleotides agree with TRBD1. V lost 3 bases, J lost 4 bases, and 10 bases stayed unmatched. The CDR3 runs to 16 residues. Germline CDR1 reads DFQATT; CDR2 reads SNEGSKA (reference sequence). The CDR3: CSASPRPGQGVYGYTF. In DNA form, the CDR3 reads TGCAGTGCTAGCCCGCGCCCGGGACAGGGGGTCTATGGCTACACCTTC.

The rearrangement joins TRBV30 to TRBJ1-3, with a possible D match to TRBD1 (5 bases). Germline lookup yields CDR1 GTSNPN and CDR2 SVGIG (reference sequence). V was cut by 2 bases and J by 7 bases, with 18 bases left in between. The length of the CDR3 is 15 residues. Here the CDR3 DNA reads TGTGCCTGGAGTTCCGGGGCCGCCCCGGCCAACACCATATATTTT. Translated: CAWSSGAAPANTIYF.

A few counts support this clonotype. This sequence joins TRBV12-5 and TRBJ2-7, with D unclear. This CDR3 region has 13 residues. V lost 5 bases and J lost 0, with 8 bases in between. Germline assignment: CDR1 LGHNT and CDR2 FRNRAP. The CDR3, as DNA: TGTGCTAGTGGTCCGTCGGGCTCCTACGAGCAGTACTTC. Translation gives CASGPSGSYEQYF.

This clonotype was counted a few times. V is TRBV2 and J is TRBJ1-4, with D maybe TRBD1 (6 bases). The CDR3 extends over 12 amino acids. Germline CDR1 is SNHLY and CDR2 is FYNNEI. V was pared by 3 bases and J by 15 bases, with 14 bases between. CDR3 bases: TGTGCCAGCAGTGACTACGGGGGGCTCGTGTTTTTT. Its protein is CASSDYGGLVFF.